This TCR beta chain was captured in a study of OX40 agonist ivuxolimab in advanced cancers. Study at large: Ivuxolimab was administered intravenously to patients at 0.01 to 10 mg/kg every 2 weeks. Whole-study findings and limits: With doses of 0.1-3.0 mg/kg, partial responders showed among the lowest clonal expansion.

Germline V gives CDR1 SGDLS, CDR2 YYNGEE. V gave up 2 bases and J gave up 0 bases; unmatched junction bases: 4. The CDR3 covers 16 residues. The assay was immunoSEQ multiplex PCR, and TCRdb's table has in-frame clones only and misses some. The table has 13,000 to 15,000 clones, roughly 89% seen once. This clone has only a few counts. Its antigen is not identified. The V call is TRBV9, the J call TRBJ2-2; TRBD1 matches 7 bases. Material: CD4+ or CD8+ T cells sorted from blood, obtained in a trial of the OX40 agonist ivuxolimab. The receptor was isolated from an adult with an advanced solid tumor such as melanoma, head and neck, liver or kidney cancer. The CDR3 region is CASSVIGTANTGELFF. The CDR3 DNA follows: TGTGCCAGCAGCGTTATAGGGACAGCGAACACCGGGGAGCTGTTTTTT.